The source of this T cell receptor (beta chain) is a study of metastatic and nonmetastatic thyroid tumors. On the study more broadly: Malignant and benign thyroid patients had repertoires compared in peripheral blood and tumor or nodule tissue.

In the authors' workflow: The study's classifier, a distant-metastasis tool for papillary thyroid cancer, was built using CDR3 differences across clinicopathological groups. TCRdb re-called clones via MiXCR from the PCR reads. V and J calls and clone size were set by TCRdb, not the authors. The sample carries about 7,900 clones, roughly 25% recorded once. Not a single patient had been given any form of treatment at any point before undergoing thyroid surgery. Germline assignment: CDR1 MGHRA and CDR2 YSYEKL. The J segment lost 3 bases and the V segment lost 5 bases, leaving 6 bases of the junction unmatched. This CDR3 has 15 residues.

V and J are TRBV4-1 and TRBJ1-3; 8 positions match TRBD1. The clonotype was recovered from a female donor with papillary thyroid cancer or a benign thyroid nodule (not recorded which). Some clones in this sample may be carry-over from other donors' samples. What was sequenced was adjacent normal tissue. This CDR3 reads CASSATGGGGNTIYF. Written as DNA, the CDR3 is TGCGCCAGCAGCGCAACAGGGGGAGGTGGAAACACCATATATTTT.